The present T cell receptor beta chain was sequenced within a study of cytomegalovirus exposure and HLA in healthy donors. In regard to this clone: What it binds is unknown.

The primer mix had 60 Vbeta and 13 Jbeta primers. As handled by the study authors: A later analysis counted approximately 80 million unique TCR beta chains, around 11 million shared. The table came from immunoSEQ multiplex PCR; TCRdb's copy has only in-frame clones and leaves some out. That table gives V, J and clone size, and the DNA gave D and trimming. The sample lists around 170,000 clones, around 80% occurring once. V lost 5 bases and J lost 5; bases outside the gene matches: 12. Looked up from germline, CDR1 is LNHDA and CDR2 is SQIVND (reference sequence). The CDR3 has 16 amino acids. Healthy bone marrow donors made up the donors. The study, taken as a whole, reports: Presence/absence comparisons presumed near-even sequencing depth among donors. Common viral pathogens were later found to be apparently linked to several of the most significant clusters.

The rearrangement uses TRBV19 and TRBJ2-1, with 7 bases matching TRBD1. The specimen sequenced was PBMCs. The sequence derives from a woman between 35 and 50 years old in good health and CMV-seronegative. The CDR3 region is CASSVRKGAGDNEQFF. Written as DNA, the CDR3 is TGTGCCAGTAGTGTACGTAAGGGGGCCGGGGACAATGAGCAGTTCTTC.